The 2 T cell receptor beta chains listed next were all sequenced from one sample in a study of cytomegalovirus exposure and HLA in healthy donors. The PCR ran on 60 Vbeta and 13 Jbeta primers. Data came from immunoSEQ multiplex PCR; TCRdb stores just in-frame clones and leaves some out. The sample contains more than 140,000 clones, roughly 80% of which appear only once. Sequencing used PBMCs. The source is a man aged 25-40 years in good health and CMV-seropositive.

The rearrangement links TRBV13 to TRBJ2-5; TRBD1 matches 8 bases. The CDR3 contains 15 residues. J gave up 5 bases and V 4 bases, and 9 bases lay outside the gene matches. Looked up from germline, CDR1 is PRHDT and CDR2 is FYEKMQ (reference sequence). This CDR3 reads CASSSMDREGETQYF. In DNA form, the CDR3 reads TGTGCCAGCAGCTCGATGGACAGGGAAGGGGAGACCCAGTACTTC.

V gene TRBV18 combines with J gene TRBJ2-5, with D maybe TRBD1 (6 bases). Trimming removed 2 bases at V and 3 bases at J, with 7 bases between. Germline CDR1 KGHSH, CDR2 LQKENI. The CDR3 length is 13 residues. The chain's CDR3 is CASSPNREETQYF. The CDR3 bases are TGTGCCAGCTCACCAAACAGGGAAGAGACCCAGTACTTC.